This record looks at one T cell receptor beta chain sequence and its context. These data originate in a study of shared clonotypes between healthy human individuals. Background on the study: Researchers assigned three CD4 naive, three CD4 memory, two CD8 naive and one CD8 memory plate to each donor.

The investigators split CD4+ cells into a CD45RA+ naive subset and a CD45RA-negative memory subset. The table came from immunoSEQ multiplex PCR; TCRdb's copy has only in-frame clones and leaves some out. The sample carries about 2.4 million clones, more than 85% recorded once. V shed 5 bases and J 3 bases; nucleotides not matched to a gene: 7. CDR3 length: 15 residues. From germline, CDR1 is SGHDN and CDR2 FVKESK. The sample taken for sequencing was naive CD4+ T cells from PBMCs. Subset meaning: CD45RA+ positively selected. V usage is TRBV14 and J usage is TRBJ2-7; TRBD2 matches 10 bases. The receptor's source is a man aged 18 to 29 in good health. Some clones in this sample may be carry-over from other donors' samples. CDR3 residues: CASSSRASGSYEQYF. The CDR3, as DNA: TGTGCCAGCAGCTCGCGAGCTAGCGGGAGCTACGAGCAGTACTTC.